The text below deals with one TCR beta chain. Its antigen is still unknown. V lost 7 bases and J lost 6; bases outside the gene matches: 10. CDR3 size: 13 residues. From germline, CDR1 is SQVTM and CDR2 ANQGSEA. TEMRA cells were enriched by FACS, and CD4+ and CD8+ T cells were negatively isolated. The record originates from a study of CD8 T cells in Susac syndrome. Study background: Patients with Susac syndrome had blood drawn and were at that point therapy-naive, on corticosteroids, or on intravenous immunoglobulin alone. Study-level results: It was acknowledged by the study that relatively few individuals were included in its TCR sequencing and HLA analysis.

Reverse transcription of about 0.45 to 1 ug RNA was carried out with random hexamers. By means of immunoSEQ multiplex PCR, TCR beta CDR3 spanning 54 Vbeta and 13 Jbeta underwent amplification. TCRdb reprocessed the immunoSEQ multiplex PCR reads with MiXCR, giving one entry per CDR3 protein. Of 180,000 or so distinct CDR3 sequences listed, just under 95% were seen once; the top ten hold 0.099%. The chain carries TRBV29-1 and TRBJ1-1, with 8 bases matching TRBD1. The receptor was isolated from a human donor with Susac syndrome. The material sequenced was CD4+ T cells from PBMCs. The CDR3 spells CSGQTGATSEAFF. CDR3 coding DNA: TGCAGCGGGCAGACAGGGGCCACTTCTGAAGCTTTCTTT.